The source of this TCR beta chain is a study of blood T cell repertoires in COVID-19. Some clones are missing from TCRdb's copy, which holds only in-frame ones; the method was immunoSEQ multiplex PCR. The data hold 11,000 to 15,000 clones, with roughly 84% observed a single time. The sequenced material came from peripheral blood. The TCR sequence derives from a man in his fifties with active COVID-19.

CDR3 sequence reads: CASSLAGVSYEQYF. For the CDR3, the DNA is TGTGCCAGCAGCTTGGCAGGCGTCTCCTACGAGCAGTACTTC. The chain links TRBV11-2 to TRBJ2-7; no definite D call. Germline V gene sequence: CDR1 SGHAT, CDR2 FQNNGV. Trimming removed 3 bases from V and 0 bases from J, with 9 bases in between. The CDR3 has 14 residues.